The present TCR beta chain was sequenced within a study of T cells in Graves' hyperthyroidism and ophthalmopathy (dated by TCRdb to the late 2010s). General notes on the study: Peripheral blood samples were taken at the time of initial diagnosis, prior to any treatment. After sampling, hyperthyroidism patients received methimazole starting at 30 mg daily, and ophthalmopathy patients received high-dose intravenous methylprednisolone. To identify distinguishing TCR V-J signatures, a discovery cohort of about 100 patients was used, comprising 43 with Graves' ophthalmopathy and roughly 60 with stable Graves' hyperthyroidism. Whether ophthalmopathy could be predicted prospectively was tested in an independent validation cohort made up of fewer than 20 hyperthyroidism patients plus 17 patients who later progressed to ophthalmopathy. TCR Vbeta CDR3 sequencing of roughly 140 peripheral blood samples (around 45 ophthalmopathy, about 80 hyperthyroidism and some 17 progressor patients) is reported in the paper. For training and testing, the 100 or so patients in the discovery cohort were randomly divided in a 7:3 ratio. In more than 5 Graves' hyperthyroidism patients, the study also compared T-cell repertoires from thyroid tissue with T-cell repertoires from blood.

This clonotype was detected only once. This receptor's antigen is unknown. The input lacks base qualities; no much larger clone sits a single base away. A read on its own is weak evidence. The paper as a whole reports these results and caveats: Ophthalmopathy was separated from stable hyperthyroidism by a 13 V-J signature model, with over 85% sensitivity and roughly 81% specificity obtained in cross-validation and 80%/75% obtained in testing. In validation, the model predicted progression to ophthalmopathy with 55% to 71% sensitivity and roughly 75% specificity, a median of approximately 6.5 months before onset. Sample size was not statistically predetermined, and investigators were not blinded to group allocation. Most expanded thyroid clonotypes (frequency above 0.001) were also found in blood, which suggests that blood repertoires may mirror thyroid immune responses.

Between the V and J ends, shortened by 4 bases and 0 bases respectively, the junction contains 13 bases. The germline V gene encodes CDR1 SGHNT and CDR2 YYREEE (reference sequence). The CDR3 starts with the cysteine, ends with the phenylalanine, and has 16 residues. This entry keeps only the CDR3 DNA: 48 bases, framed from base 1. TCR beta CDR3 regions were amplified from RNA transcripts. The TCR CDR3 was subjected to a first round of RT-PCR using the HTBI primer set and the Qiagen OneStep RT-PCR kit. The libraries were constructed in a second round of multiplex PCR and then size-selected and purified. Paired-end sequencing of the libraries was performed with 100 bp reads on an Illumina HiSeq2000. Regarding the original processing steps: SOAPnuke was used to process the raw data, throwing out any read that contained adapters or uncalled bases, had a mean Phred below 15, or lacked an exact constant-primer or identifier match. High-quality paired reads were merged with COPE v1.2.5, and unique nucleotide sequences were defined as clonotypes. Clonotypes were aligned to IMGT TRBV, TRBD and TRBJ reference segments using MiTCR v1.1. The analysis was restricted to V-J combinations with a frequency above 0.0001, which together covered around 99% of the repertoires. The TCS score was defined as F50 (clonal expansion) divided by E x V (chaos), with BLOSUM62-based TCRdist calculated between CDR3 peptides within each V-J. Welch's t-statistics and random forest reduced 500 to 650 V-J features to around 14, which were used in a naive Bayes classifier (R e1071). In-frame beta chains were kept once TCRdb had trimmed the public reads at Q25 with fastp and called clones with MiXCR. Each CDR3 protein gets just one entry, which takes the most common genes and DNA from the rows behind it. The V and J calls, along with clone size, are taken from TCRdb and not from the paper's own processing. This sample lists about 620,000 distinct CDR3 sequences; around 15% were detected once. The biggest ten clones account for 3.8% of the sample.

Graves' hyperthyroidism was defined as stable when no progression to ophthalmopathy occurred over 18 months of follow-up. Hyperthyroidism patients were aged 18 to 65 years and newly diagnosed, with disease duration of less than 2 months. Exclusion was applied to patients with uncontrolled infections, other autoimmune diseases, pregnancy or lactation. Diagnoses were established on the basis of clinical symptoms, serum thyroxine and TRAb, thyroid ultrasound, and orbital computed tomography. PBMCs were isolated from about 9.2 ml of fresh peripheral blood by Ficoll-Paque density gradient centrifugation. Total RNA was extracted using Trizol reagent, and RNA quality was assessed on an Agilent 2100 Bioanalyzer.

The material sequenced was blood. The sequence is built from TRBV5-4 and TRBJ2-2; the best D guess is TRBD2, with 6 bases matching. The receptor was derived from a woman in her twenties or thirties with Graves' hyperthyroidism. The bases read TGTGCCAGCAGCCCGGGTAGCGGAACGAACACCGGGGAGCTGTTTTTT. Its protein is CASSPGSGTNTGELFF.